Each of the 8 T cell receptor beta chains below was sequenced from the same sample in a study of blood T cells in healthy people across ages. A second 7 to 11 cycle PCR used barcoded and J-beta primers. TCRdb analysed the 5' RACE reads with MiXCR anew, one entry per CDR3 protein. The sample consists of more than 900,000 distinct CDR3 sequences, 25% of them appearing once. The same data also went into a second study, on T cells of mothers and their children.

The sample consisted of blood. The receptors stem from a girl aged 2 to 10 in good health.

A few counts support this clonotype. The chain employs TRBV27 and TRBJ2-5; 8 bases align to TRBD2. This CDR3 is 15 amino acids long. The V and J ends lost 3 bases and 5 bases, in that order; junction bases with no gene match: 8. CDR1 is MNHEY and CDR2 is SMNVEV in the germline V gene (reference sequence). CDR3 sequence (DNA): TGTGCCAGCAGTTTTTTCGCGGGGGGTCGCGAGACCCAGTACTTC. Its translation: CASSFFAGGRETQYF.

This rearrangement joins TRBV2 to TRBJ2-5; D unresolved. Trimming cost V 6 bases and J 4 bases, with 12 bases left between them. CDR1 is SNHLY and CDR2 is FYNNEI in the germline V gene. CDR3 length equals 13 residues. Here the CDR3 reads CASRERRRETQYF. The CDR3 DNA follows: TGTGCCAGCAGAGAGCGACGAAGAGAGACCCAGTACTTC.

CDR3 residues: CASSERSVDGELFF. The CDR3 nucleotides are TGCGCCAGCAGCGAGAGGTCAGTGGACGGGGAGCTGTTTTTT. The chain carries TRBV4-1 and TRBJ2-2, with no clear D. The CDR3 runs to 14 residues. Germline assignment: CDR1 MGHRA and CDR2 YSYEKL. Trimming shortened V by 5 bases and J by 7 bases, and 14 bases separated the two germline ends.

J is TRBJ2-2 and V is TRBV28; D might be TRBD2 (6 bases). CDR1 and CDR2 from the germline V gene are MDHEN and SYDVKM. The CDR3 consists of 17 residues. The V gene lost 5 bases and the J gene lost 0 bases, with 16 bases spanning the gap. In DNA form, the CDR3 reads TGTGCCAGCAGTCAAACGGAGGGGACCCCGAACACCGGGGAGCTGTTTTTT. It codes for CASSQTEGTPNTGELFF.

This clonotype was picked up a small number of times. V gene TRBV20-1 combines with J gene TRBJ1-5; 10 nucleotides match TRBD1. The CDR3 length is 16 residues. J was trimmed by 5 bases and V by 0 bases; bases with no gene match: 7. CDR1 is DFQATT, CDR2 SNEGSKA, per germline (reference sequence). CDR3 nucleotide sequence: TGCAGTGCTAGAGATGCCGGGACAGGGGCCGATCAGCCCCAGCATTTT. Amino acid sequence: CSARDAGTGADQPQHF.

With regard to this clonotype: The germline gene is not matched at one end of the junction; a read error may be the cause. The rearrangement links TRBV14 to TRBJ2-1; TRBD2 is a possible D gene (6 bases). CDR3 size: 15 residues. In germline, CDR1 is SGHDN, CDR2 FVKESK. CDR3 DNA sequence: TGTGCCGGCAGCCAACCGGGAGTTTGGGCCAATGAGCAGTTCTTC. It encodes CAGSQPGVWANEQFF.

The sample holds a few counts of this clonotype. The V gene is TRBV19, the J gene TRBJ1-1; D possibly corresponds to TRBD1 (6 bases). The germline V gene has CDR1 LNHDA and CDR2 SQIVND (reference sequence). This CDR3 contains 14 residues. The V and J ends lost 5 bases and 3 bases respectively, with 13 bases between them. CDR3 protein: CASSPRDIDTEAFF. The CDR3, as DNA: TGTGCCAGTAGTCCCCGGGACATTGACACTGAAGCTTTCTTT.

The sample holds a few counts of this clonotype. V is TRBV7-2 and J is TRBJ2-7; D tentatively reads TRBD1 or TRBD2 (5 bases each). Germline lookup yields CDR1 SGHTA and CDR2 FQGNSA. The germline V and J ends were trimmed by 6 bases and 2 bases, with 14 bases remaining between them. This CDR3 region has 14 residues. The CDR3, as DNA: TGTGCCAGCAGTTTCGCCGGGACGACCTACGAGCAGTACTTC. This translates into CASSFAGTTYEQYF.